Given below is one T cell receptor (beta chain) in context. The source of the sample is a study of PD-L1 blockade in urothelial cancer. Patients suffered from locally advanced or metastatic urothelial carcinoma. Profiled with immunoSEQ multiplex PCR; TCRdb holds only in-frame clones, not every one. The data show tens of thousands of clones, with roughly 77% seen just once and roughly 2.6% held by the top ten. The CDR3 loop spans 16 amino acids. Per the germline V gene, CDR1 is SGHTA and CDR2 is FQGNSA. V lost 5 bases, J lost 4 bases, and 20 bases lay in between. The specimen comprised PBMCs, sampled around atezolizumab (anti-PD-L1) treatment. This receptor was identified in a man between 65 and 85 years old with urothelial cancer. J is TRBJ1-2 and V is TRBV7-2; D possibly corresponds to TRBD1 (6 bases). The CDR3 reads CASSPELRDTLYGYTF. The CDR3 bases are TGTGCCAGCAGCCCCGAACTCCGGGACACACTCTATGGCTACACCTTC.